The entry below describes one T cell receptor (beta chain). This clone was detected once. What antigen it recognizes has not been identified. No base qualities exist here, and no much larger clone lies one base off it. Different DNA sequences within this sample yield the same CDR3. Taken from cysteine to phenylalanine, the CDR3 has 11 residues. The CDR3 DNA has 33 bases and is translated from base 1. CDR1 and CDR2 were assigned from the germline V gene (reference sequence) as LNHDA and SQIVND. Relative to germline, V is 3 bases shorter and J is 8 bases shorter, with 7 bases between their ends. The record originates from a study of cytomegalovirus exposure and HLA in healthy donors (dated by TCRdb to the late 2010s). Study-level background: An earlier analysis of some 500 of the donors reported 250 to 300 Gb of sequence data and roughly 110 million unique TCR beta sequences from some 180 million T cells. An early release covering roughly 600 HLA-typed donors comprised 250 to 350 gigabases of sequencing data and around 80 million unique TCR sequences. Of the roughly 400 genotyped donors, 65% to 90% fell in the genetic ancestry cluster associated with self-reported Caucasian donors. The study was designed to test whether signatures of past pathogen exposure could be identified by cataloging public T cell receptors. The T cell repertoires of 550 to 850 subjects were profiled by immunosequencing and related to cytomegalovirus serostatus. In addition to the first cohort of roughly 670 subjects, a separate validation cohort of about 120 different subjects was used. The study combined high-throughput TCR immunosequencing, statistical association of individual TCRs with disease status, and machine learning to predict cytomegalovirus infection status. A later analysis re-examined previously published TCR beta repertoires from hundreds of donors and added high-resolution HLA genotyping to investigate patterns of TCR occurrence. In the later analysis, no new phenotypic data were used to find candidate immune exposures; instead, reliance was placed on TCR beta sequences and their occurrence across donors. An earlier analysis of 500 to 750 of the donors applied high-throughput TCR beta sequencing to assess whether each TCR beta V gene segment acted as functional or pseudogenic. Alongside the repertoire data, information on donor age, sex, ethnicity and CMV serostatus was compiled. A later genetic analysis took genome-wide SNP genotypes for about 55% of the roughly 670 donors and used that subset as a discovery cohort. All discovery cohort repertoires had been generated on a single sequencing platform. Both class I and class II loci were covered by HLA typing, at four-digit resolution. Typing coverage varied by locus: about 620-630 donors for A, B, C, DRB1 and DQB1; 500 to 550 for DQA1; more than 600 for DPA1; roughly 470 for DPB1. Several DR-DQ haplotypes were handled as single units for association and clustering, since linkage in the cohort was strong. On average, approximately 250,000 unique TCR beta nucleotide sequences were sequenced per donor among about 400 genotyped donors of the cohort, with about 17% of those sequences being non-productive.

The cohort was made up of 650 to 700 healthy bone marrow donors. At the time of sampling, all cohort members were nominally healthy, though unrecorded immune exposures were likely present. The donor was CMV seropositive and was included in the group of 250 to 300 seropositive cohort members. A peripheral blood sample was collected from each donor, and TCR beta sequencing was performed on peripheral blood mononuclear cells. The Qiagen DNeasy Blood Extraction Kit was used to extract genomic DNA from the blood cell samples. On the study overall, not on this receptor specifically: Compared with the approximately 670-donor mean, donors in an Asian-associated ancestry cluster had fewer N-insertions in productive TCRs, according to a later genetic analysis. V-gene and J-gene trimming of TCR beta chains was associated with a missense DCLRE1C variant in a later genetic analysis, and the association was replicated in an independent cohort. In a later analysis, TCR association rates were found to vary across HLA loci, with the most associated TCRs seen for DRB1 alleles and the fewest for HLA-C alleles. For the cohort, immune exposure information was limited to CMV serostatus. In vitro tests confirmed that three of the cytomegalovirus-associated TCR beta chains recognize cytomegalovirus antigens. A further reported finding was that TCR beta sequences accurately predicted the HLA-A and HLA-B alleles for most subjects in the first cohort. In a later analysis, HLA-associated TCR beta chains were found to be more clonally expanded and to have lower generation probabilities than equally common non-associated chains. Most CMV-associated TCR beta chains appeared to be HLA-restricted in a later analysis, and the HLA associations seemed to be driven largely by CMV exposure. The authors suggested that the approach could potentially be extended to other disease states and immunological phenotypes. Because counts were too low, roughly 18 rarely observed V segments, including chromosome 9 orphons, were left out of the earlier analysis of 500 to 650 of the donors. Because the 87-base-pair reads could not distinguish some IMGT-functional V segments, including TRBV6-2 and TRBV6-3, those segments were excluded. In a later analysis, about 17,000 TCR beta sequences were associated with specific HLA alleles at a false discovery rate of 0.05. Assigning TCR associations to individual alleles was difficult when HLA alleles, especially DR and DQ, strongly co-occurred. Most TCR sequences were seen in very few donors, while some public TCRs were found in many individuals. The classifier was reported to diagnose cytomegalovirus status with high specificity and sensitivity in both the original and validation cohorts. A later analysis reported that several top co-occurrence clusters appeared linked to parvovirus B19, influenza, CMV and Epstein-Barr virus. HLA typing was unavailable for some donors at each locus, so association tests used only the typed subset. The study gave a list of about 150 TCR beta chains associated with cytomegalovirus. This cohort had only TCR beta chains sequenced, and the lack of alpha or paired-chain data limited which features could be detected. A group of highly shared sequence variants was considered likely to be a technical artifact of the sequencing pipeline. An earlier analysis of 587 of the donors showed that most TCR beta V segments appeared in productive rearrangements either about 87% or about 30% of the time, which broadly matched IMGT annotations. Roughly uniform sequencing depth across donors was assumed in presence/absence analyses, although this assumption may not hold. Correlated functional status among segregating V segments might be attributable to linkage disequilibrium, but an unknown experimental factor could not be ruled out.

The library was generated by the immunoSEQ multiplex PCR assay. The multiplex PCR relied on a mix of 60 forward primers for TCR Vbeta segments and 13 reverse primers for TCR Jbeta segments. The CDR3 region of rearranged TCR beta genes was amplified from genomic DNA by a multiplex PCR assay. The Illumina HiSeq System was used to sequence the amplified TCR beta libraries as 87-base-pair reads. The study's own analysis went as follows. A later analysis tallied around 82 million unique TCR beta chains across the 650 to 750 repertoires, and some 10 million of those chains were shared by two or more donors. To remove PCR and sequencing errors, raw reads were error-corrected and collapsed into unique sequences using a nearest-neighbor algorithm that merged closely related sequences. V, D and J gene segments were assigned by aligning CDR3 sequences to IMGT reference sequences. For a sequence to be retained, at least a six-nucleotide match to both a V gene segment and a J gene segment was required. Rearrangements were called productive when the CDR3 lacked stop codons and stayed in frame with V and J; all others were non-productive. CDR3 was defined according to IMGT convention as the region running from the second conserved V-encoded cysteine to the conserved J-encoded phenylalanine. The earlier analysis of about 560 of the donors excluded any sequence lacking an unambiguous match to a single V gene segment. An earlier analysis of 450 to 650 of the donors called V segments functional above 56.7% productive rearrangements and segregating when the between-donor standard deviation exceeded 5%. To diagnose cytomegalovirus status from the catalog of TCR beta chain sequences, a statistical classification framework was built. A later analysis assigned V and J genes by comparing TCR nucleotide sequences with IMGT/GENE-DB human TR gene sequences. The TCRdist pipeline was used in a later analysis to assign CDR3 sequences and most-parsimonious VDJ recombination scenarios. In a later analysis, every TCR beta chain was defined by the combination of its CDR3 amino acid sequence and its V-gene family, and reads without a unique V-gene family were dropped. To address suspected cross-contamination and a sequencing artifact, a later analysis removed roughly 640 highly shared, low-generation-probability nucleotide sequences. For each public chain, a later analysis derived a clonal expansion index from normalized ranks of inferred template counts within each repertoire. A later analysis computed generation probabilities with a VDJ recombination model fitted to out-of-frame rearrangements, and checked the results against IGoR. In a later analysis, TCR-TCR, TCR-HLA and TCR-CMV co-occurrence was scored with hypergeometric tests, and a repertoire-size bias correction was applied to TCR pairs. In a later analysis, false discovery rates were estimated by permuting HLA or CMV assignments 20 times. In a later analysis, co-occurring TCRs were grouped using DBSCAN, with TCRdist sequence similarity added in when clustering inside HLA-allele-positive subsets. For co-occurrence clustering, repertoires with fewer than 30,000 or more than 120,000 public chains were excluded, along with roughly 5 repertoires with anomalous nucleotide sharing. Imported from immuneACCESS, the table was reduced by TCRdb to in-frame sequences with V and J called. These copies leave out some clones; in studies compared against another copy, an unresolved V gene accounts for under half, and the cause of the remainder is not known. Clone size and the V and J calls come from that table; the DNA yielded D and trimming. For this sample there are fewer than 200,000 clones; around 80% appear just once. The top ten constitute more than 9.5% of the sample.

The receptor chain draws on TRBV19 and TRBJ1-2; the D segment could be TRBD1, given 5 matching bases. This receptor was obtained from a man between 18 and 35 years old in good health and CMV-seropositive. Source material: PBMCs. Read as DNA, the sequence is TGTGCCAGTAGTATTCAGGGCGGCTACACCTTC. Its product reads: CASSIQGGYTF.